The T cell receptor (beta chain) described here comes from a study of shared clonotypes between healthy human individuals. For this clone: Its antigen is as yet unknown.

Profiling relied on immunoSEQ multiplex PCR, and the TCRdb table lists in-frame clones only, not all of them. The sample shows approximately 2.5 million clones, roughly 92% of them seen only once. Study-level points and caveats: In this cohort, only blood was sampled, and tissue repertoires likely differ. Clonotypes not shared had lower generation probabilities than those common to all four donors. Generally, estimated richness proved larger in naive subsets than it did in memory subsets.

The CDR3 is 13 amino acids. V was shortened by 3 bases and J by 4 bases, with 7 bases between the two germline ends. Germline CDR1 LNHDA, CDR2 SQIVND (reference sequence). This receptor was obtained from a man aged 18 to 29 in good health. J is TRBJ1-5 and V is TRBV19; D unresolved. Sequencing was performed on naive CD4+ T cells sorted from blood. Noted subset: CD45RA+ positively selected. The CDR3 region has the DNA TGTGCCAGTAGTATGATCAGTAATCAGCCCCAGCATTTT. Its translation is CASSMISNQPQHF.